Listed below are T cell receptor beta chains from one sample, sequenced in a study of T cell responses to AZD1222 COVID-19 vaccine. Repertoires were generated with immunoSEQ multiplex PCR, while TCRdb's copy carries only in-frame clones and drops some. The table records 96,000 or so clones, almost 90% of them present only once. The sequencing here drew on peripheral blood, taken on day 0 of AZD1222 vaccination. The receptors stem from an adult in good health. The CDR3 runs from the conserved cysteine through the conserved F or W. D genes are given only for firm matches. Part of the rows lack a size; the others show once, few, many or a class for expanded clones.

d_gene: TRBD1; j_gene: TRBJ1-1; v_gene: TRBV7-2; abundance: .; CDR3nt: TGTGCCAGCAGTTCTCTCCTCCGGGACAGGGCCCCTGAAGCTTTCTTT; CDR3aa: CASSSLLRDRAPEAFF
d_gene: TRBD2; j_gene: TRBJ2-3; v_gene: TRBV29-1; abundance: few; CDR3nt: TGCAGCGTTGAAGGGGGGACTAGCGAAAGCACAGATACGCAGTATTTT; CDR3aa: CSVEGGTSESTDTQYF
d_gene: .; j_gene: TRBJ2-1; v_gene: TRBV15; abundance: .; CDR3nt: TGTGCCACCAGCAGAGATCGTAGTGGTTGGGAAGGGTATTACAATGAGCAGTTCTTC; CDR3aa: CATSRDRSGWEGYYNEQFF
d_gene: TRBD1; j_gene: TRBJ2-2; v_gene: TRBV4-3; abundance: .; CDR3nt: TGCGCCAGCAGTCCCGGGACAGGGGAAACCGGGGAGCTGTTTTTT; CDR3aa: CASSPGTGETGELFF
d_gene: TRBD2; j_gene: TRBJ2-3; v_gene: TRBV28; abundance: .; CDR3nt: TGTGCCAGCAGCCTCCCTTCGGGGGGGATAGATACGCAGTATTTT; CDR3aa: CASSLPSGGIDTQYF
d_gene: .; j_gene: TRBJ2-7; v_gene: TRBV28; abundance: few; CDR3nt: TGTGCCAGCACCGGGGCCCCGCGCGATAACTACGAGCAGTACTTC; CDR3aa: CASTGAPRDNYEQYF
d_gene: .; j_gene: TRBJ1-4; v_gene: TRBV5-4; abundance: .; CDR3nt: TGTGCCAGCAGCGCCGCGACAGGATGGGGCGAAAAACTGTTTTTT; CDR3aa: CASSAATGWGEKLFF
d_gene: .; j_gene: TRBJ1-6; v_gene: TRBV4-3; abundance: .; CDR3nt: TGCGCCAGCAGCCAGGGGCCCGGAGGGTTGGGTTCACCCCTCCACTTT; CDR3aa: CASSQGPGGLGSPLHF
d_gene: .; j_gene: TRBJ1-6; v_gene: TRBV16; abundance: .; CDR3nt: TGTGCCAGCAGCCCGGACAGCTATAATTCACCCCTCCACTTT; CDR3aa: CASSPDSYNSPLHF
d_gene: .; j_gene: TRBJ1-4; v_gene: TRBV28; abundance: .; CDR3nt: TGTGCCAGCAGTTTATTACAGGGAAAACTGTTTTTT; CDR3aa: CASSLLQGKLFF
d_gene: .; j_gene: TRBJ2-2; v_gene: TRBV11-3; abundance: .; CDR3nt: TGTGCCAGCAGCTTAACATTAACCGGGGAGCTGTTTTTT; CDR3aa: CASSLTLTGELFF
d_gene: .; j_gene: TRBJ2-5; v_gene: TRBV7-6; abundance: .; CDR3nt: TGTGCCAGCAGCCGCCCGACCCAAGAGACCCAGTACTTC; CDR3aa: CASSRPTQETQYF
d_gene: .; j_gene: TRBJ2-7; v_gene: TRBV7-3; abundance: .; CDR3nt: TGTGCCAGCAGCGTTGGACAGGAGCAGTACTTC; CDR3aa: CASSVGQEQYF
d_gene: .; j_gene: TRBJ2-1; v_gene: TRBV19; abundance: .; CDR3nt: TGTGCCAGTAGTATAGAACAAGGACAGGTGGCCCTCGGGGGGTCCGTCGAGAATGAGCAGTTCTTC; CDR3aa: CASSIEQGQVALGGSVENEQFF
d_gene: TRBD2; j_gene: TRBJ2-1; v_gene: TRBV19; abundance: once; CDR3nt: TGTGCCAGAATAAGCCAAGGACTAGCGGACTACAATGAGCAGTTCTTC; CDR3aa: CARISQGLADYNEQFF
d_gene: .; j_gene: TRBJ2-3; v_gene: TRBV7-9; abundance: .; CDR3nt: TGTGCCAGCGGGGGCGGCGGGAGTGTCACAGATACGCAGTATTTT; CDR3aa: CASGGGGSVTDTQYF
d_gene: .; j_gene: TRBJ2-7; v_gene: TRBV25-1; abundance: .; CDR3nt: TGTGCCAGCAGTAGGGATGTATACGAGCAGTACTTC; CDR3aa: CASSRDVYEQYF
d_gene: .; j_gene: TRBJ1-1; v_gene: TRBV5-5; abundance: .; CDR3nt: TGTGCCAGCAGCTTGGGAGCGTTTGGGGTAACTGTGAACACTGAAGCTTTCTTT; CDR3aa: CASSLGAFGVTVNTEAFF
d_gene: .; j_gene: TRBJ2-5; v_gene: TRBV20-1; abundance: .; CDR3nt: TGCAGTGCTAGGAGCGAGACCCAGTACTTC; CDR3aa: CSARSETQYF
d_gene: TRBD2; j_gene: TRBJ2-3; v_gene: TRBV5-1; abundance: .; CDR3nt: TGCGCCAGCAGCTTTGGTCTGGGCTCTAGCGGGAGTGGCACAGATACGCAGTATTTT; CDR3aa: CASSFGLGSSGSGTDTQYF
d_gene: TRBD1; j_gene: TRBJ1-2; v_gene: TRBV15; abundance: once; CDR3nt: TGTGCCACCAGCAGAGTAAACGAGGGGGCGAAAGACGGCTACACCTTC; CDR3aa: CATSRVNEGAKDGYTF
d_gene: .; j_gene: TRBJ2-7; v_gene: TRBV5-1; abundance: .; CDR3nt: TGCGCCAGCAGCTTGGACAGGAGCTCCTACGAGCAGTACTTC; CDR3aa: CASSLDRSSYEQYF
d_gene: .; j_gene: TRBJ2-7; v_gene: TRBV20-1; abundance: .; CDR3nt: TGCAGTGCTAGAAACGTAGACGAGCAGTACTTC; CDR3aa: CSARNVDEQYF
d_gene: TRBD2; j_gene: TRBJ2-1; v_gene: TRBV10-2; abundance: .; CDR3nt: TGCGCCAGCAGTGAGACGGCGGGAGCGGGGGATGAGCAGTTCTTC; CDR3aa: CASSETAGAGDEQFF
d_gene: .; j_gene: TRBJ1-1; v_gene: TRBV6-5; abundance: .; CDR3nt: TGTGCCAGCAGTTACGAGGGGATCCGGGGGACTGAAGCTTTCTTT; CDR3aa: CASSYEGIRGTEAFF
d_gene: TRBD1; j_gene: TRBJ2-1; v_gene: TRBV7-9; abundance: .; CDR3nt: TGTGCCAGCAGCCACGATTACAGGGGGGCGCAGCAGTTCTTC; CDR3aa: CASSHDYRGAQQFF
d_gene: .; j_gene: TRBJ2-2; v_gene: TRBV9; abundance: .; CDR3nt: TGTGCCAGCAGCGTAGCCAGGGCTCGCACCGGGGAGCTGTTTTTT; CDR3aa: CASSVARARTGELFF
d_gene: TRBD2; j_gene: TRBJ2-1; v_gene: TRBV11-3; abundance: .; CDR3nt: TGTGCCAGCAGCTGGGGACTAGAGGGCAATGAGCAGTTCTTC; CDR3aa: CASSWGLEGNEQFF
d_gene: .; j_gene: TRBJ1-2; v_gene: TRBV7-9; abundance: .; CDR3nt: TGTGCCAGCAGCGCTAAAGGCGGGACGTCTGGCTACACCTTC; CDR3aa: CASSAKGGTSGYTF
d_gene: TRBD2; j_gene: TRBJ2-7; v_gene: TRBV6-2/TRBV6-3; abundance: medium-sized; CDR3nt: TGTGCCAGCAGTTACGAAGGCGGGAGTTCCTACGAGCAGTACTTC; CDR3aa: CASSYEGGSSYEQYF
d_gene: .; j_gene: TRBJ2-7; v_gene: TRBV7-9; abundance: few; CDR3nt: TGTGCCAGCAGCTTAATCCACCACGAGCAGTACTTC; CDR3aa: CASSLIHHEQYF
d_gene: TRBD2; j_gene: TRBJ2-1; v_gene: TRBV28; abundance: .; CDR3nt: TGTGCCAGCAGTATACGCCAGGGACTAGCGTTCTCCTACAATGAGCAGTTCTTC; CDR3aa: CASSIRQGLAFSYNEQFF
d_gene: .; j_gene: TRBJ1-3; v_gene: TRBV30; abundance: .; CDR3nt: TGTGCCTGGAGCCTAAGAGCAGGGACTGGAAACACCATATATTTT; CDR3aa: CAWSLRAGTGNTIYF
d_gene: .; j_gene: TRBJ1-2; v_gene: TRBV6-5; abundance: .; CDR3nt: TGTGCCAGCAGTTACGCAGGTCTTTATAACTATGGCTACACCTTC; CDR3aa: CASSYAGLYNYGYTF
d_gene: .; j_gene: TRBJ1-3; v_gene: TRBV30; abundance: .; CDR3nt: TGTGCCTGGCGGGACAATAGAGGAAACACCATATATTTT; CDR3aa: CAWRDNRGNTIYF
d_gene: .; j_gene: TRBJ2-1; v_gene: TRBV6-4; abundance: .; CDR3nt: TGTGCCAGCAGTGACGAGCGGTCGGGTTCCTACAATGAGCAGTTCTTC; CDR3aa: CASSDERSGSYNEQFF
d_gene: TRBD2; j_gene: TRBJ2-7; v_gene: TRBV6-5; abundance: .; CDR3nt: TGTGCCAGCAGTTATTCAGCGGGAGTAAACGAGCAGTACTTC; CDR3aa: CASSYSAGVNEQYF
d_gene: .; j_gene: TRBJ2-7; v_gene: TRBV6-5; abundance: .; CDR3nt: TGTGCCAGCAAGGACGGTACCTACGAGCAGTACTTC; CDR3aa: CASKDGTYEQYF
d_gene: TRBD2; j_gene: TRBJ2-1; v_gene: TRBV30; abundance: .; CDR3nt: TGTGCCTGGAGTCCGGGACTAGCGGCCAATGAGCAGTTCTTC; CDR3aa: CAWSPGLAANEQFF